The present entry profiles one T cell receptor beta chain with its context. The antigen remains undetermined. The length of the CDR3 is 15 residues. Germline assignment: CDR1 MNHNS and CDR2 SASEGT. Unmatched junction bases numbered 8, after V lost 6 bases and J lost 5 bases. TCRdb re-called the PCR reads via MiXCR. The sample carries roughly 7,000 clones, 3% to 4% recorded once. No patient received treatment before thyroid surgery. The data are from a study of metastatic and nonmetastatic thyroid tumors. Findings and caveats of the study: In blood and tumor, TCR beta diversity was reportedly significantly higher in malignant thyroid tumors than in benign nodules.

The sequence was collected from a female donor with papillary thyroid cancer or a benign thyroid nodule (not recorded which). Some clones in this sample may be carry-over from other donors' samples. Specimen: tumor tissue. This chain links TRBV6-1 with TRBJ2-2, with TRBD2 matching over 8 bases. The CDR3 loop is CASRTVSSGTGELFF. The CDR3, as DNA: TGTGCCAGCAGGACCGTTTCTAGCGGGACCGGGGAGCTGTTTTTT.